This T cell receptor beta chain derives from a study of CD8 T cell repertoires and HIV-1 epitope variants. Overall study: Autologous T cell-negative cells served as antigen-presenting cells in equal numbers.

On the immunoSEQ platform, TCR beta CDR3s were sequenced at survey depth. Measured with immunoSEQ multiplex PCR; TCRdb has only the in-frame clones, and not every one. In the table there are about 5,000 clones, approximately 67% of which are singletons. This clone has more than one count but fewer than ten. No antigen is known for it. General study points: Beta chains alone show antigen proliferation, not cytokine profile or function.

This receptor was taken from a male donor with HIV. Material for sequencing was cultured CD8+ T cells derived from PBMCs.

The CDR3 region has the DNA TGTGCCAGCAGTTCAGATGTCTCGGCCTACGAGCAGTACTTC. Translating gives CASSSDVSAYEQYF. The chain is built from TRBV6-5 and TRBJ2-7; D gene uncertain. V was pared by 4 bases and J by 2 bases, with 12 bases between. The CDR3 contains 14 residues. Germline CDR1 MNHEY, CDR2 SVGAGI.